What follows describes a single T cell receptor (beta chain). The table came from immunoSEQ multiplex PCR; TCRdb's copy has only in-frame clones and leaves some out. The sample gives some 2,100,000 clones, approximately 95% of which show up once; more than 0.1% is in the top ten. The record originates from a study of shared clonotypes between healthy human individuals. The CDR3 loop spans 14 amino acids. The germline CDR1 and CDR2 sequences are SNHLY and FYNNEI. Sequences were obtained from naive CD4+ T cells sorted from blood. Subset described: CD45RA+ positively selected. This TCR was recovered from a man younger than 35 in good health. This chain connects TRBV2 to TRBJ2-1; 8 nucleotides align to TRBD2. The CDR3 spells CATLAGRQYNEQFF. The CDR3 DNA is TGTGCTACCTTAGCGGGAAGGCAATACAATGAGCAGTTCTTC.